This T cell receptor (beta chain) derives from a study of spatial heterogeneity in lung cancer. Study outcomes and limitations: Ubiquitous expanded tumor TCRs appeared in blood more at resection than follow-up.

Remarks on this clonotype: The antigen remains undetermined.

The time point here: blood at routine non-recurrence follow-up after resection. TCRdb processed the 5' RACE reads anew with MiXCR; each CDR3 protein has one entry. The data contain over 15,000 distinct CDR3 sequences, about 8.9% of them seen just once; the ten biggest clones take up less than 25%. The V end was cut by 7 bases, the J end by 0 bases, with 7 bases between. Germline values: CDR1 MDHEN, CDR2 SYDVKM. The CDR3 sequence is 12 residues long. The chain employs TRBV28 and TRBJ2-7; a possible D gene is TRBD1 (5 bases). This specimen consisted of PBMCs, obtained at follow-up. This clonotype was obtained from a male donor with early-stage non-small cell lung cancer. The CDR3 DNA sequence: TGTGCCAGCATAGGGGCCTCCTACGAGCAGTACTTC. It yields the protein CASIGASYEQYF.